This T cell receptor (beta chain) was recovered during a study of shared clonotypes between healthy human individuals. Across the whole study: The donors, a couple of women and a few men, were aged 18 to 49.

Study results and limitations: Some clonotypes were shared by all four sorted-subset donors, while others were not shared. The non-shared ones had lower generation probabilities than the shared ones.

On this clone itself: Its cognate antigen is unknown.

The donor population consisted of healthy HIV-negative adults with no recent acute infections or vaccinations. Over several immunoSEQ plates, each subset's genomic DNA was distributed in even portions. Method: immunoSEQ multiplex PCR; TCRdb's copy keeps in-frame clones and lacks some. The table records about 600,000 clones, 95% to 98% of them present only once. The source material was naive CD4+ T cells sorted from blood. The sample's subset: CD45RA+ positively selected. This clonotype originated in a woman in her twenties or thirties in good health.

CDR3 sequence reads: CSASTGATEAFF. The CDR3 nucleotides read TGCAGCGCTTCGACAGGGGCTACTGAAGCTTTCTTT. V gene TRBV29-1 combines with J gene TRBJ1-1; 8 bases are shared with TRBD1. Losses at the gene ends were 7 bases for V and 5 bases for J; bases not matched to a gene: 6. Germline CDR1 is SQVTM and CDR2 is ANQGSEA. The CDR3 has 12 residues.